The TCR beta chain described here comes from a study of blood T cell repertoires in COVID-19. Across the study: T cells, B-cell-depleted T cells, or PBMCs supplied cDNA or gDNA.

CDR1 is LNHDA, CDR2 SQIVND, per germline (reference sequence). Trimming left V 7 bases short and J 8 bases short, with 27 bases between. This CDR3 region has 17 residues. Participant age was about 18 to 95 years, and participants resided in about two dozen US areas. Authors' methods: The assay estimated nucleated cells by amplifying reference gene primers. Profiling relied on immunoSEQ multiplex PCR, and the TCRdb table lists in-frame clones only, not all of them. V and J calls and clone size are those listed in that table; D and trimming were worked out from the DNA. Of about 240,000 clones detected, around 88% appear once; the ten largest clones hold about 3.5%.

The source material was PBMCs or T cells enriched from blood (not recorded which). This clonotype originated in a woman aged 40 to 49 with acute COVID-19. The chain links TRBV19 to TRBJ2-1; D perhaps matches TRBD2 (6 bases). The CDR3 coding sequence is TGTGCCAGTACTCCGAGGGGCGGGAAGGTTTTGGGGGATGAGCAGTTCTTC. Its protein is CASTPRGGKVLGDEQFF.